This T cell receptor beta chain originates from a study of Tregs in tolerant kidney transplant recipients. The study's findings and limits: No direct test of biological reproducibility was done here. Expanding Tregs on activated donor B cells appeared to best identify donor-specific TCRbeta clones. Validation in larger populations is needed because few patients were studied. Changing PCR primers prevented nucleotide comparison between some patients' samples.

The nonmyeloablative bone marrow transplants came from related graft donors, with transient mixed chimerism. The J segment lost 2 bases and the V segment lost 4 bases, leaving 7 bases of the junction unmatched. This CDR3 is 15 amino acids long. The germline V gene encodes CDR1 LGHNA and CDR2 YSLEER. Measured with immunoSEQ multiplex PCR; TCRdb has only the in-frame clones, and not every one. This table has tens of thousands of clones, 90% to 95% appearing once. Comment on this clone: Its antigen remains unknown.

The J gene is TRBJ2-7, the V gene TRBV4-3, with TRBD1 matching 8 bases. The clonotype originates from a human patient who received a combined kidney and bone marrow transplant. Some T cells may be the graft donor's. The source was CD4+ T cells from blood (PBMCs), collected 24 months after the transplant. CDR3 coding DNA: TGCGCCAGCAGCCGTCACAGGGGGGACCCCTACGAGCAGTACTTC. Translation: CASSRHRGDPYEQYF.